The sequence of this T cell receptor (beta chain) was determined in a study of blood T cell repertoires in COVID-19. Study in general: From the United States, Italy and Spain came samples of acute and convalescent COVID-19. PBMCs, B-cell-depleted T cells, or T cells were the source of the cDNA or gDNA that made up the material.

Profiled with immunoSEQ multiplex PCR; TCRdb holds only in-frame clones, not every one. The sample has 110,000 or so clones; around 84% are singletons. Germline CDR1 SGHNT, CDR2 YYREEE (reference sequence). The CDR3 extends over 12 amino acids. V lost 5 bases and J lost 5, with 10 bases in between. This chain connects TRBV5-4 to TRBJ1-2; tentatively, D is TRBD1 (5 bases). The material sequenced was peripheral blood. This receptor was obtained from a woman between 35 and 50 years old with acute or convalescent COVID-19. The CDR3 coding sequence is TGTGCCAGCAGTGGAGGGGATTATGGCTACACCTTC. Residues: CASSGGDYGYTF.